This TCR beta chain was obtained from a study of blood T cell repertoires in COVID-19. The germline V gene has CDR1 SGHTA and CDR2 FQGTGA. The CDR3 is made up of 13 amino acids. Trimming cost V 5 bases and J 7 bases, with 14 bases left between them. Resolution of symptoms, clearance, or two negative PCRs was present in recovered Cohort 3 donors. The method was immunoSEQ multiplex PCR; TCRdb's version includes in-frame clones alone and lacks a portion of them. The sample records about 320,000 clones, about 91% being singletons. This sequence joins TRBV7-3 and TRBJ1-1, with D perhaps TRBD1 (5 bases). This TCR derives from a woman aged 18-29 years who had recovered from COVID-19. The sequencing input was PBMCs or T cells enriched from blood (not recorded which). The CDR3 loop reads CASSGRGGGEAFF. CDR3 sequence (DNA): TGTGCCAGCAGCGGTCGGGGCGGGGGTGAAGCTTTCTTT.